This is a list of T cell receptor beta chains from one sample in a study of T cell repertoires in cytomegalovirus infection. TCRdb reprocessed the reads via MiXCR and lists one record per CDR3 protein. This sample has more than 150,000 distinct CDR3 sequences, with roughly 19% found just once. Sequenced material: PBMCs. The receptors derive from a human donor in good health (CMV status not recorded). Some clones in this sample may be carry-over from other donors' samples. Both conserved end residues are part of each CDR3. A D gene is named only where the DNA matches it firmly. Some rows mark clone size as missing; the rest say once, few, many or name a class of expanded clone.

j_gene	abundance	d_gene	v_gene	CDR3nt	CDR3aa
TRBJ2-2	few	NA	TRBV12-3/TRBV12-4	TGTGCCAGCACCCGTCCCCCAACGAACACCGGGGAGCTGTTTTTT	CASTRPPTNTGELFF
TRBJ1-3	NA	TRBD1	TRBV29-1	TGCAGCGTTGCCGGGGACAGCTCTGGAAACACCATATATTTT	CSVAGDSSGNTIYF
TRBJ1-2	many	TRBD1	TRBV10-3	TGTGCCTCAGAATCCGGGACAGGGGTCGGCTACACCTTC	CASESGTGVGYTF
TRBJ2-3	many	NA	TRBV4-1	TGCGCCAGCAGCCAAGATTCTAACACTTGGCAGTATTTT	CASSQDSNTWQYF
TRBJ1-6	few	NA	TRBV10-3	TGTGCCATCAGTGAGGGAAGCGGACCACCCAATTCACCCCTCCACTTT	CAISEGSGPPNSPLHF
TRBJ2-7	few	NA	TRBV10-3	TGTGCCATCAGTGCCCTCGGCGAGCAGTACTTC	CAISALGEQYF
TRBJ1-6	few	NA	TRBV11-2	TGTGCCAGCAATCCCCAGGGTTCCTATAATTCACCCCTCCACTTT	CASNPQGSYNSPLHF
TRBJ2-1	few	NA	TRBV6-2/TRBV6-3	TGTGCCAGCTACCCGACAGGTCTCAACAATGAGCAGTTCTTC	CASYPTGLNNEQFF
TRBJ2-5	few	NA	TRBV29-1	TGCAGCGTTGGTAGGGGGGGCGGACAAGAGACCCAGTACTTC	CSVGRGGGQETQYF
TRBJ1-2	few	NA	TRBV7-9	TGTGCCAGCAGCTTCGATGCGGATCGTGGCTACACCTTC	CASSFDADRGYTF
TRBJ1-5	NA	NA	TRBV19	TGTGCCAGTAGTACGGGGACTGGGACCTCGAATCAGCCCCAGCATTTT	CASSTGTGTSNQPQHF
TRBJ2-1	NA	TRBD2	TRBV7-3	TGTGCCAGCAGCTTGGGACTAGTCAGGGGAAAGCAGTTCTTC	CASSLGLVRGKQFF
TRBJ2-3	many	TRBD1	TRBV7-6	TGTGCCAGCAATGACAGGGGGCGGTCAGATACGCAGTATTTT	CASNDRGRSDTQYF
TRBJ2-1	many	NA	TRBV7-2	TGTGCCAGCAGCTTAATGGGAAGGGGAGGCGAGCAGTTCTTC	CASSLMGRGGEQFF
TRBJ2-5	many	NA	TRBV7-9	TGTGCCAGCAGCTTAGTTGGAGGGGAGACCCAGTACTTC	CASSLVGGETQYF
TRBJ1-1	few	TRBD1	TRBV4-1	TGCGCCAGCAGCCACCCGACAGGGGGTATCACTGAAGCTTTCTTT	CASSHPTGGITEAFF
TRBJ1-3	NA	NA	TRBV11-3	TGTGCCAGCAGCCCTCGGAACTCCACTCTGGATCCTGGAAACACCATATATTTT	CASSPRNSTLDPGNTIYF
TRBJ1-5	many	NA	TRBV7-2	TGTGCCAGCAGCTTAGGGGCGCGGGGTAGCAATCAGCCCCAGCATTTT	CASSLGARGSNQPQHF
TRBJ2-7	NA	TRBD2	TRBV6-6	TGTGCCAGCAGACCCCAGACTAGCGGACAAGCCTACGAGCAGTACTTC	CASRPQTSGQAYEQYF
TRBJ2-1	few	NA	TRBV28	TGTGCCAGCAGCCTCAGGGGTAGGGAGTTCTTC	CASSLRGREFF
TRBJ1-1	few	TRBD1	TRBV20-1	TGCAGTGCTAGAGGCCGAGACAGGGGCACTGAAGCTTTCTTT	CSARGRDRGTEAFF
TRBJ2-1	many	TRBD2	TRBV7-2	TGTGCCAGCAGCTTAATGGCGGGAGCCAACAATGAGCAGTTCTTC	CASSLMAGANNEQFF
TRBJ2-5	NA	NA	TRBV19	TGTGCCAGTAGTAGGGGCGAAATCCAAGAGACCCAGTACTTC	CASSRGEIQETQYF
TRBJ1-1	few	TRBD1	TRBV6-6	TGTGCCAGCAGTCAGAGAGGACAGGGGGCTTACGGCACTGAAGCTTTCTTT	CASSQRGQGAYGTEAFF
TRBJ2-3	few	TRBD2	TRBV14	TGTGCCAGCAGCCATACTTGGACTAGTGGGTTGTATACAGATACGCAGTATTTT	CASSHTWTSGLYTDTQYF
TRBJ2-7	few	NA	TRBV6-5	TGTGCCAGCAAAACCCCAGGGGCACGCTCCTACGAGCAGTACTTC	CASKTPGARSYEQYF
TRBJ2-1	many	NA	TRBV7-3	TGTGCCAGTCCGCGGGGAGTAGTTAGGTACAATGAGCAGTTCTTC	CASPRGVVRYNEQFF
TRBJ2-7	NA	NA	TRBV7-4	TGTGCCAGCAGCTTAGGAGATCGGCAGTACTTC	CASSLGDRQYF
TRBJ2-5	NA	TRBD1	TRBV6-8	TGTGCCAGCAGCCCAGGACAGGGTTTTGGGACCCAGTACTTC	CASSPGQGFGTQYF
TRBJ2-7	NA	TRBD1	TRBV9	TGTGCCAGCAGCGTAGGGGGGACAGGCGGAACCTCCTACGAGCAGTACTTC	CASSVGGTGGTSYEQYF
TRBJ1-2	NA	NA	TRBV27	TGTGCCAGCAGTTCGGGCACAGGAGTCTATGGCTACACCTTC	CASSSGTGVYGYTF
TRBJ1-1	once	NA	TRBV7-9	TGTGCCAGCAGCTTAGGGAGGACCGGGGAAGCTTTCTTT	CASSLGRTGEAFF
TRBJ1-1	few	NA	TRBV28	TGTGCCAGCAGTCGGGGGGTTGGGGACACTGAAGCTTTCTTT	CASSRGVGDTEAFF
TRBJ2-7	NA	TRBD2	TRBV27	TGTGCCAGCAGTTTCGAACTAGCGGGAGGTTCCTACGAGCAGTACTTC	CASSFELAGGSYEQYF
TRBJ2-7	NA	TRBD1	TRBV7-2	TGTGCCAGCCGCGTCGACAGGGTCTCCTACGAGCAGTACTTC	CASRVDRVSYEQYF
TRBJ2-1	NA	NA	TRBV5-6	TGTGCCAGCAGCTTAACAGGGACCCTAGAAGATGAGCAGTTCTTC	CASSLTGTLEDEQFF
TRBJ2-1	NA	NA	TRBV29-1	TGCAGCGTTGACTACGGGAGCTCCTACAATGAGCAGTTCTTC	CSVDYGSSYNEQFF
TRBJ1-2	few	TRBD1	TRBV7-8	TGTGCCAGCAGACCAGGGGGGGCAGACTATGGCTACACCTTC	CASRPGGADYGYTF
TRBJ2-7	few	NA	TRBV2	TGTGCCAGCAGTGAAGGGATCCCCTACGAGCAGTACTTC	CASSEGIPYEQYF
TRBJ1-2	NA	NA	TRBV7-2	TGTGCCAGCAGCCCCCCGAGACAGTACTATGGCTACACCTTC	CASSPPRQYYGYTF
TRBJ2-5	few	NA	TRBV28	TGTGCCAGCAGTTTTGGCGGGACACAAGAGACCCAGTACTTC	CASSFGGTQETQYF
TRBJ1-5	NA	NA	TRBV6-4	TGTGCCAGCAGGGGGGGGTCGGATCAGCCCCAGCATTTT	CASRGGSDQPQHF
TRBJ2-3	many	TRBD1	TRBV29-1	TGCAGCGTTGGACAGGGGGCCGGAGATACGCAGTATTTT	CSVGQGAGDTQYF
TRBJ1-2	NA	NA	TRBV2	TGTGCCAGCAGTAAAACAGGGACCTATGGCTACACCTTC	CASSKTGTYGYTF
TRBJ2-1	few	NA	TRBV20-1	TGCAGTGCTAGAGATGGTCGAGCGGATGAGCAGTTCTTC	CSARDGRADEQFF
TRBJ2-2	NA	NA	TRBV12-3/TRBV12-4	TGTGCCAGCACCCCCGACGGCACCGGGGAGCTGTTTTTT	CASTPDGTGELFF